This T cell receptor (beta chain) stems from a study of spatial heterogeneity in lung cancer. About the study: Follow-up PBMC samples were sequenced when available, at a median of around two years after resection. Consistent detection of more beta-chain than alpha-chain sequences was observed.

MiXCR, applied by TCRdb to the 5' RACE reads, yields one record per CDR3 protein. The sample lists approximately 110,000 distinct CDR3 sequences; 10% to 11% were seen once. The CDR3 spans 13 residues. V shed 6 bases and J shed 2 bases, with 10 bases lying between them. Germline values: CDR1 MNHNY, CDR2 SVGAGI (reference sequence). This clonotype was detected a few times. Sample time point: blood at routine non-recurrence follow-up after resection. The sequenced material consisted of unsorted whole RNA from tumor, nontumor lung or frozen PBMC. Sequenced here: PBMCs, sampled at follow-up. This sequence originates from a female donor with early-stage non-small cell lung cancer. The V gene is TRBV6-6, the J gene TRBJ1-2; D not resolved. The CDR3 DNA is TGTGCCAGCAGGGCCACCGACAACTATGGCTACACCTTC. Protein sequence: CASRATDNYGYTF.